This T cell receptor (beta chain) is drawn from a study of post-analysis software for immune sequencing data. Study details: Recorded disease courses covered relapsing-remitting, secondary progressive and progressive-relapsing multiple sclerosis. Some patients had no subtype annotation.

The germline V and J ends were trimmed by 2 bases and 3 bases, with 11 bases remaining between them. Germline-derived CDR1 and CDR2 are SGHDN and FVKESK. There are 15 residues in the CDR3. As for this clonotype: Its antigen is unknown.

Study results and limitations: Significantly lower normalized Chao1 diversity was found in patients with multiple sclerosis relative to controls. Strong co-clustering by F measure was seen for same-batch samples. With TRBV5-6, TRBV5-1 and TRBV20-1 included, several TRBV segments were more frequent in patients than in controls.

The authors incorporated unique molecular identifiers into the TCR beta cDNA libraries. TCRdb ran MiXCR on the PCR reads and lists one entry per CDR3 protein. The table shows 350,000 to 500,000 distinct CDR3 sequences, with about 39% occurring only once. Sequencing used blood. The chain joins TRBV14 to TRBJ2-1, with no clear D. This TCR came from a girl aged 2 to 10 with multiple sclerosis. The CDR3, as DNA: TGTGCCAGCAGCCAAACCGGATCTCACTACAATGAGCAGTTCTTC. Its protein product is CASSQTGSHYNEQFF.